This is a list of T cell receptor beta chains from one sample in a study of radiotherapy plus CTLA-4 blockade in lung cancer. Some clones are missing from TCRdb's copy, which holds only in-frame ones; the method was immunoSEQ multiplex PCR. Among 70,000 to 85,000 clones, 70% to 80% were seen once, and the ten largest hold over 9%. The sample in question was peripheral blood, obtained from a patient treated with radiotherapy plus ipilimumab. The receptors were gathered from a human donor with non-small cell lung cancer whose response to radiotherapy plus ipilimumab could not be evaluated. Each CDR3 is given with its conserved first and last residue. Fields, in order: V gene, CDR3 protein.

TRBV7-9	CASSPRTGNYGYTF
TRBV6-5	CASRLSPEHGYTF
TRBV6-1	CASSALGGGALGNTIYF
TRBV10-3	CAINGPGDSPLHF
TRBV19	CASSDRVDDTEAFF
TRBV7-2	CASSPRLASYNSPLHF
TRBV6-1	CASSPPTGQGTEAFF
TRBV6-5	CASRERDNEQFF
TRBV7-2	CASSLSGATDTQYF
TRBV11-2	CASSSSATNEKLFF
TRBV6-5	CASSQQETQYF
TRBV27	CASSPHPTGSPYEQYF
TRBV11-3	CASSSTPTGTRNPYEQYF
TRBV6-6	CASRPTGLAMNTEAFF
TRBV29-1	CSVEVISNRENSNQPQHF
TRBV7-2	CASSPPGTPIQYF
TRBV7-2	CASSFFTGTDTQYF
TRBV7-2	CASSAEDRELSYEQYF
TRBV6-5	CASSYSISDGIYEQYF
TRBV28	CASSRDSLGLKETQYF
TRBV27	CASSPGTFYEQYF
TRBV4-2	CASSQEGSGNEQFF
TRBV30	CAWSPFRGQPQHF
TRBV9	CASSASGGTGAEQYF
TRBV5-6	CASSSTWRRYTEAFF
TRBV28	CASSSSGFAKNIQYF
TRBV28	CASSPLPEGEQFF
TRBV19	CASRQGIDGYTF
TRBV4-2	CASSQGLAGGAQFF
TRBV11-3	CASSLEWGLTGSYNEQFF
TRBV11-2	CASSLGSTSNYGYTF
TRBV30	CAWSVPQGSETQYF
TRBV5-1	CASSLEGTANYGYTF
TRBV29-1	CSVGTGRFTGELFF
TRBV7-4	CASSCTSGSIYEQYF
TRBV27	CASSLGASSYEQYF
TRBV12-1	CASSFSGQGKGANYGYTF
TRBV13	CASSSDRGSGQYF
TRBV7-9	CASSSQGNTEAFF
TRBV19	CASSGTGTGNQPQHF